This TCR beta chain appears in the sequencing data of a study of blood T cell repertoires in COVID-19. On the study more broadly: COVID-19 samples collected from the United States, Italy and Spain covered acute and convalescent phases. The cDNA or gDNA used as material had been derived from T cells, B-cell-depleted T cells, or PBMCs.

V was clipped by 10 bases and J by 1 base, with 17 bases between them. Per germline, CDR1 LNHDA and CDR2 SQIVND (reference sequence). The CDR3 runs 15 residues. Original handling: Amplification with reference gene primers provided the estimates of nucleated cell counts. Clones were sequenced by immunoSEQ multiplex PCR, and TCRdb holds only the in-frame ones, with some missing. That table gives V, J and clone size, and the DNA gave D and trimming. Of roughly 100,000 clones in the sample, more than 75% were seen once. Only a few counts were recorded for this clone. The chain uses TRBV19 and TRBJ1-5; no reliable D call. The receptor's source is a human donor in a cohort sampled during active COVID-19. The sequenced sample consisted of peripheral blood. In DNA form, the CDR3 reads TGTGCCACCGTCCCTTCAACCGGGAGCAATCAGCCCCAGCATTTT. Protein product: CATVPSTGSNQPQHF.